The 10 T cell receptor beta chains presented below share a single source sample, sequenced in a study of Graves' ophthalmopathy and Graves' hyperthyroidism. Researchers took RNA transcripts and amplified TCR beta CDR3 regions from them. An initial RT-PCR round employing HTBI primers preceded a second-round multiplex PCR. TCRdb reprocessed the multiplex PCR reads with MiXCR, giving one entry per CDR3 protein. The data contain around 340,000 distinct CDR3 sequences, about a sixth of them seen just once; the ten biggest clones take up 9% to 15%. Sequencing used peripheral blood. The origin of the receptors is an adult man with Graves' ophthalmopathy.

This clonotype was detected ten times or more. The CDR3 protein is CSAQNHEHRVFF. CDR3 DNA sequence: TGCAGTGCTCAGAACCATGAACACCGAGTTTTCTTT. This chain links TRBV20-1 with TRBJ1-1; D remains unclear. The CDR3 covers 12 residues. Germline V lookup: CDR1 DFQATT, CDR2 SNEGSKA (reference sequence). Deletions cut 5 bases from V and 13 bases from J, with 20 bases between.

This clonotype has a count of ten or more. V is TRBV20-1 and J is TRBJ2-5, with D tentatively TRBD1 (5 bases). CDR1 DFQATT and CDR2 SNEGSKA come from the germline V gene (reference sequence). The CDR3 runs to 13 residues. V lost 3 bases and J lost 5, with 13 bases in between. The CDR3 loop is CSASIGAGETQYF. The CDR3 DNA reads as TGCAGTGCTAGTATAGGGGCCGGGGAGACCCAGTACTTC.

This clonotype was seen once. One end of the junction varies from germline; a read error may be responsible. This chain uses TRBV9 with TRBJ1-2; 9 bases are shared with TRBD1. Germline V gene lookup returns CDR1 SGDLS and CDR2 YYNGEE. The CDR3 length is 15 residues. CDR3 DNA: TGTGCCAGCAGCGTAGACAGGGGGCGGAACTATGGCCACACCTTC. Translated: CASSVDRGRNYGHTF.

This clonotype was observed many times. The chain uses TRBV7-3 and TRBJ1-2; the D is unclear. Germline loops: CDR1 SGHTA, CDR2 FQGTGA. The CDR3 consists of 13 residues. V was shortened by 5 bases and J by 4 bases, with 11 bases between the two germline ends. Here the CDR3 DNA reads TGTGCCAGCAGCCGGGCCCCTGGCTATGGCTACACCTTC. It yields the protein CASSRAPGYGYTF.

This clonotype was seen repeatedly, ten times or more. The J gene is TRBJ2-7, the V gene TRBV6-2 or TRBV6-3, with 9 bases that match TRBD1. Germline CDR1 is MNHEY and CDR2 is SVGEGT. With V trimmed by 2 bases and J by 2 bases, 1 base remained unmatched. This CDR3 spans 14 amino acids. CDR3 loop: CASSYGTGTYEQYF. In DNA form, the CDR3 reads TGTGCCAGCAGTTACGGGACAGGGACCTACGAGCAGTACTTC.

This clonotype was picked up many times. The CDR3 DNA is TGCAGCGTTGAGGGGGTCGCCCGGGAATCCTACGAGCAGTACTTC. Its translation: CSVEGVARESYEQYF. The rearrangement uses TRBV29-1 and TRBJ2-7; TRBD1 or TRBD2 may be the D gene (5 bases each). CDR3 length: 15 amino acids. Trimming stripped 3 bases from V and 1 base from J, with 16 bases between. Germline CDR1 and CDR2: SQVTM and ANQGSEA.

This clonotype was detected ten times or more. The V call is TRBV6-2 or TRBV6-3, the J call TRBJ2-5, with TRBD2 matching 12 bases. The CDR3 sequence is 14 residues long. Germline CDR1 and CDR2: MNHEY and SVGEGT. V lost 7 bases, J lost 5 bases, and 5 bases stayed unmatched. CDR3 protein: CASKGLAGPETQYF. CDR3 DNA sequence: TGTGCCAGCAAAGGACTAGCGGGGCCGGAGACCCAGTACTTC.

The sample holds a few counts of this clonotype. Being one base from a much bigger clone, this may be a read error. The chain combines TRBV14 with TRBJ2-7; TRBD2 agrees at 15 bases. This CDR3 is built from 16 residues. CDR1 and CDR2 (germline): SGHDN, FVKESK. The CDR3 bases are TGTGTCAGCAGCCCACCGGGACTAGCGGGAGGCTACGAGCAGTACTTC. This translates into CVSSPPGLAGGYEQYF.

There are many counts of this clonotype. This chain joins TRBV7-3 and TRBJ1-1; D uncertain. The CDR3 loop spans 12 amino acids. V gave up 2 bases and J gave up 4 bases, with 5 bases separating them. Germline CDR1 SGHTA, CDR2 FQGTGA. The CDR3 loop is CASSLPGTEAFF. CDR3 sequence (DNA): TGTGCCAGCAGCTTACCAGGCACTGAAGCTTTCTTT.

There are many counts of this clonotype. This chain joins TRBV6-2 or TRBV6-3 and TRBJ1-5; the D gene is possibly TRBD1 (5 bases). CDR1 is MNHEY and CDR2 is SVGEGT in the germline V gene. With 0 bases removed from V and 2 bases from J, the gap between germline ends came to 14 bases. CDR3 length: 17 residues. The CDR3 sequence: CASSYSGRSGGNQPQHF. DNA for the CDR3: TGTGCCAGCAGTTACTCTGGTAGGTCGGGGGGCAATCAGCCCCAGCATTTT.